This entry is about one T cell receptor (beta chain). The sample is drawn from a study of shared clonotypes between healthy human individuals. The protocol was immunoSEQ multiplex PCR, while the TCRdb copy is restricted to in-frame clones and leaves out a portion. The sample includes about 1,500,000 clones, around 97% of them seen just once. V was trimmed by 4 bases and J by 0 bases, leaving 13 bases between them. The CDR3 is made up of 17 amino acids. CDR1 is WNHNN and CDR2 is SYGVQD in the germline V gene (reference sequence). The genes are TRBV10-1 and TRBJ2-6; D is unclear. The sequence came from a man aged 30 to 45 in good health. The sequencing input was naive CD4+ T cells sorted from blood. Subset noted: CD45RA+ positively selected. CDR3 sequence (DNA): TGCGCCAGCAGTGCCGGGTCCCCTCTCTCTGGGGCCAACGTCCTGACTTTC. As protein: CASSAGSPLSGANVLTF.